This entry features one T cell receptor (beta chain) sequence. What antigen it recognizes has not been identified. No clone much larger than this one lies a single base away; base qualities are absent. The data stem from a study of blood T cell repertoires in COVID-19 (dated by TCRdb to about 2020). For the study in its entirety: Samples covering the acute and convalescent phases of COVID-19 were provided by collaborators in the United States, Italy and Spain. A freely available public database, intended as a resource for researchers studying the immune response to SARS-CoV-2, is where the repertoires were released. Subjects who had been exposed to COVID-19, were actively infected with it, or had recovered from it provided the deeply sampled blood TCRbeta repertoires that made up the dataset. The prospective study material was composed of cDNA or gDNA derived from T cells, B-cell-depleted T cells, or PBMCs. Where available, HLA class I and class II types were taken from metadata supplied by the sample provider and were not determined by assay-based typing. The samples were drawn from the first 160 participants of the ongoing ImmuneRACE study and from 1,254 subjects provided by 6 global collaborators. The sample metadata nearly always contained a de-identified subject ID, COVID-19 status, age in years and sex. On the study overall, not on this receptor specifically: How much clinical and demographic metadata was included differed by source and by participant, and the metadata was provided uncurated.

Whole blood was collected in K2EDTA tubes by collaborating institutions according to the institutions' own protocols. Collaborator samples were shipped for TCRbeta analysis as frozen whole blood, isolated PBMCs, or DNA extracted from either sample type. From the cysteine up to the phenylalanine, the CDR3 has a length of 15 residues. Only the CDR3 part of the read is kept: 45 bases, read in frame from the first base. V lost 2 bases and J lost 5 bases, and the count of bases not matched to a germline gene is 7. The germline V gene (reference sequence) sets CDR1 to GTSNPN and CDR2 to SVGIG. TCRbeta CDR3 regions were amplified from genomic DNA by means of the immunoSEQ Assay, a bias-controlled multiplex PCR. Per the authors' processing: Within the assay, amplification of reference gene primers was used to estimate how many nucleated cells each sample contained. To quantify the absolute abundance of each unique TCRbeta CDR3 rearrangement, sequence reads were collapsed and filtered. For each sample, productive Simpson clonality was calculated as the square root of Simpson's diversity index across productive rearrangements. In its TCRdb copy, this immuneACCESS table keeps in-frame sequences only and misses some clones. Where compared with another copy, unresolved V genes explain less than half of these, and the others have no known cause. D and trimming come from the DNA, and the V and J calls and clone size come from that table. A total of roughly 80,000 clones appear in this sample, approximately 90% of them only once. Clones ranked in the top ten supply around 5% of the sample.

This chain is built from TRBV30 and TRBJ2-3; TRBD1 fits 10 bases in the junction. Sequenced sample: peripheral blood. The source is a woman aged 80 or over with active or convalescent COVID-19. The CDR3 amino acid sequence is: CAWSRQGARIDTQYF. The sequenced DNA: TGTGCCTGGAGTCGACAGGGGGCGCGGATAGATACGCAGTATTTT.